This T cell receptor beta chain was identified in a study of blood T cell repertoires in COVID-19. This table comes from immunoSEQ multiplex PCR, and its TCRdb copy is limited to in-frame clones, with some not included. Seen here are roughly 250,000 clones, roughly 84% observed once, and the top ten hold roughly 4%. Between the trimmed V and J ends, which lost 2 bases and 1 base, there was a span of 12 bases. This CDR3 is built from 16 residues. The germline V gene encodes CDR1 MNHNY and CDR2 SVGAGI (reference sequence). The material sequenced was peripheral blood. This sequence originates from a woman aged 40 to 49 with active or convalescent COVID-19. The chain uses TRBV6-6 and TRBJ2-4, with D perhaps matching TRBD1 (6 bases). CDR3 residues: CASSYRPGVAKNIQYF. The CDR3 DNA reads TGTGCCAGCAGTTACCGTCCAGGGGTTGCCAAAAACATTCAGTACTTC.